These 20 T cell receptor beta chains came from one sample sequenced in a study of blood T cell repertoires in COVID-19. Data came from immunoSEQ multiplex PCR; TCRdb stores just in-frame clones and leaves some out. This repertoire shows about 140,000 clones, 77% found once; its top ten account for roughly 9%. The sample was peripheral blood. The origin of the receptors is a woman in her fifties or sixties with active or convalescent COVID-19.

This clone was counted between two and nine times. The V and J genes are TRBV19 and TRBJ1-5, with 7 bases fitting TRBD1. Germline CDR1 reads LNHDA; CDR2 reads SQIVND (reference sequence). The V gene end was trimmed by 5 bases and the J gene end by 3 bases; junction bases not matched to a gene: 10. The CDR3 totals 16 residues. The DNA of the CDR3 is TGTGCCAGTAGTCGACAGGGCCAGTCCCTCAATCAGCCCCAGCATTTT. Translation: CASSRQGQSLNQPQHF.

A word on this clone: Different DNA sequences within this sample yield the same CDR3. For the CDR3, the DNA is TGCGCCAGCAGCTTGGGACTAGCGTACACAGATACGCAGTATTTT. Protein: CASSLGLAYTDTQYF. The chain carries TRBV5-1 and TRBJ2-3, with TRBD2 matching over 8 bases. Trimming removed 0 bases from V and 2 bases from J; junction bases left unmatched: 2. The CDR3 sequence is 15 residues long. From germline, CDR1 is SGHRS and CDR2 YFSETQ.

Regarding this clone: A junction end diverges from the germline sequence, so it may reflect a read error. V and J are TRBV18 and TRBJ1-5, with D perhaps matching TRBD1 (5 bases). Germline assignment: CDR1 KGHSH and CDR2 LQKENI. CDR3 size: 14 residues. For the CDR3, the DNA is TGTGCCAGTTCACCTCAGGGTAGCAATCAGCCCCAGCATTTT. Translation: CASSPQGSNQPQHF.

The gene calls are TRBV6-6 and TRBJ1-2; TRBD1 agrees at 9 bases. The CDR3 is made up of 16 amino acids. The germline gives CDR1 MNHNY, CDR2 SVGAGI (reference sequence). V was clipped by 6 bases and J by 0 bases; unmatched bases: 8. The CDR3: CASSETGGIANYGYTF. The CDR3 region has the DNA TGTGCCAGCAGCGAGACAGGGGGGATAGCTAACTATGGCTACACCTTC.

This clone was picked up a small number of times. This sequence joins TRBV25-1 and TRBJ1-4; 11 bases fit TRBD1. This CDR3 is built from 16 residues. CDR1 and CDR2 from the germline V gene are MGHDK and SYGVNS. The J segment lost 1 base and the V segment lost 6 bases, leaving 4 bases of the junction unmatched. CDR3 protein: CASSPDRGRTNEKLFF. CDR3 nucleotides: TGTGCCAGCAGCCCGGACAGGGGGCGAACTAATGAAAAACTGTTTTTT.

The V gene is TRBV6-1, the J gene TRBJ1-2; D may be TRBD1 (6 bases). V was shortened by 3 bases and J by 4 bases, with 12 bases between the two germline ends. Germline loops: CDR1 MNHNS, CDR2 SASEGT. The CDR3 length is 14 residues. The CDR3 region has the DNA TGTGCCAGCAGTGATCTCCGGACAGCCTATGGCTACACCTTC. Translation gives CASSDLRTAYGYTF.

The genes are TRBV28 and TRBJ2-5, with 7 bases identical to TRBD1. The CDR3 runs 14 residues. Germline V gene sequence: CDR1 MDHEN, CDR2 SYDVKM. V was clipped by 4 bases and J by 2 bases; unmatched bases: 4. The CDR3 protein is CASSSWDRQETQYF. CDR3 nucleotides: TGTGCCAGCAGTTCCTGGGACAGACAAGAGACCCAGTACTTC.

The chain joins TRBV6-5 to TRBJ2-1; 11 nucleotides match TRBD1. Trimming at V came to 6 bases and at J to 7 bases, leaving 8 bases not matched to a gene. This CDR3 spans 15 amino acids. Germline V lookup: CDR1 MNHEY, CDR2 SVGAGI. CDR3 sequence (DNA): TGTGCCAGCAGCCGGGACAGGGGGTATAGGAATGAGCAGTTCTTC. This translates into CASSRDRGYRNEQFF.

The chain uses TRBV5-4 and TRBJ1-1, with D perhaps TRBD1 (5 bases). Germline V gives CDR1 SGHNT, CDR2 YYREEE (reference sequence). Trimming cost V 4 bases and J 1 base, with 11 bases left between them. The CDR3 is made up of 14 amino acids. The CDR3 loop reads CASSPRQTNTEAFF. CDR3 DNA: TGTGCCAGCAGCCCGAGACAGACGAACACTGAAGCTTTCTTT.

This rearrangement joins TRBV6-6 to TRBJ1-5; no clear D. V lost 7 bases and J 2 bases, leaving 12 bases between the germline ends. The CDR3 consists of 14 residues. From germline, CDR1 is MNHNY and CDR2 SVGAGI (reference sequence). The CDR3 region is CASIPSTGNQPQHF. CDR3 DNA: TGTGCCAGCATACCGAGCACGGGCAATCAGCCCCAGCATTTT.

Only a few counts were recorded for this clone. The gene calls are TRBV28 and TRBJ2-7, with D possibly matching TRBD1 (6 bases). The germline V gene has CDR1 MDHEN and CDR2 SYDVKM. Trimming removed 6 bases at V and 4 bases at J, with 16 bases between. The CDR3 runs 14 residues. The CDR3 DNA sequence: TGTGCCAGCAGGCCGGTGGACAGTAATTACGAGCAGTACTTC. Protein product: CASRPVDSNYEQYF.

This chain connects TRBV12-3 or TRBV12-4 to TRBJ1-1; the D gene is possibly TRBD1 (5 bases). The germline V and J ends were trimmed by 7 bases and 5 bases, with 14 bases remaining between them. CDR3 length: 13 residues. The DNA of the CDR3 is TGTGCCAGCACTTCCTCCGGGGGAACTGAAGCTTTCTTT. Amino acids: CASTSSGGTEAFF.

The chain employs TRBV7-2 and TRBJ2-7; maybe TRBD2 (5 bases). The V end was cut by 4 bases, the J end by 0 bases, with 16 bases between. There are 16 residues in the CDR3. CDR1 is SGHTA, CDR2 FQGNSA, per germline. The CDR3 DNA follows: TGTGCCAGCAGCTCTAGTGGTAGCGAGAGCTCCTACGAGCAGTACTTC. Protein sequence: CASSSSGSESSYEQYF.

The CDR3 reads CASSLPRGLEPQHF. CDR3 DNA: TGTGCCAGCAGTTTACCCAGGGGGCTGGAGCCCCAGCATTTT. The chain has TRBV28 and TRBJ1-5; 8 positions agree with TRBD1. CDR1 is MDHEN and CDR2 is SYDVKM in the germline V gene. The V and J ends lost 2 bases and 8 bases, in that order; junction bases with no gene match: 5. CDR3 length equals 14 residues.

The rearrangement uses TRBV5-1 and TRBJ2-3, with TRBD2 as a possible D gene (6 bases). The V end lost 4 bases, the J end lost 1 base, and 7 bases lay between the germline ends. Germline lookup yields CDR1 SGHRS and CDR2 YFSETQ. The CDR3 consists of 13 residues. This CDR3 is CASSPGGTDTQYF. The DNA of the CDR3 is TGCGCCAGCAGCCCGGGGGGCACAGATACGCAGTATTTT. Full variable domain (outside the CDR3, taken from reference TRBV5-1 and TRBJ2-3): KAGVTQTPRYLIKTRGQQVTLSCSPISGHRSVSWYQQTPGQGLQFLFEYFSETQRNKGNFPGRFSGRQFSNSRSEMNVSTLELGDSALYLCASSPGGTDTQYFGPGTRLTVL.

This clone has more than one count but fewer than ten. The CDR3 DNA reads as TGTGCCAGCAGCTCAGGACAGTACAATGAGCAGTTCTTC. Amino acid sequence: CASSSGQYNEQFF. This chain connects TRBV7-2 to TRBJ2-1, with D perhaps TRBD1 (6 bases). This CDR3 has 13 residues. The germline V gene encodes CDR1 SGHTA and CDR2 FQGNSA. The V end was cut by 4 bases, the J end by 4 bases, with 8 bases between.

The chain employs TRBV5-8 and TRBJ1-3, with 10 nucleotides matching TRBD1. In germline, CDR1 is SGHTS, CDR2 YDEGEE. V lost 5 bases to trimming and J lost 4 bases; unmatched junction nucleotides: 9. The CDR3 length is 16 residues. The CDR3 region has the DNA TGTGCCAGCAGACGCCACGGACAGGGGGTCGGAAACACCATATATTTT. It specifies CASRRHGQGVGNTIYF. The full variable domain, with the rest looked up from reference TRBV5-8 and TRBJ1-3, is EAGVTQSPTHLIKTRGQQATLRCSPISGHTSVYWYQQALGLGLQFLLWYDEGEERNRGNFPPRFSGRQFPNYSSELNVNALELEDSALYLCASRRHGQGVGNTIYFGEGSWLTVV.

This clone was picked up many times. The chain employs TRBV11-2 and TRBJ2-1; TRBD2 matches 9 bases. The V and J ends lost 1 base and 7 bases, in that order; junction bases with no gene match: 5. Germline values: CDR1 SGHAT, CDR2 FQNNGV. The CDR3 has 15 residues. CDR3: CASSLGSGGGNEQFF. As DNA, the CDR3 is TGTGCCAGCAGCTTAGGTAGCGGGGGCGGGAATGAGCAGTTCTTC. Based on the CDR3 plus reference TRBV11-2 and TRBJ2-1, the full variable domain is EAGVAQSPRYKIIEKRQSVAFWCNPISGHATLYWYQQILGQGPKLLIQFQNNGVVDDSQLPKDRFSAERLKGVDSTLKIQPAKLEDSAVYLCASSLGSGGGNEQFFGPGTRLTVL.

The genes are TRBV3-1 (or the pseudogene TRBV3-2) and TRBJ1-1; no clear D gene. CDR3 length equals 17 residues. V lost 0 bases to trimming and J lost 1 base, with 15 bases between them. The germline CDR1 and CDR2 sequences are LGHDT and YNNKEL (reference sequence). The CDR3 is CASSQDGFGLRNTEAFF. The CDR3 nucleotides read TGTGCCAGCAGCCAAGATGGGTTCGGGTTAAGGAACACTGAAGCTTTCTTT.

The chain is built from TRBV19 and TRBJ1-4; 7 bases agree with TRBD1. This CDR3 contains 15 residues. V was pared by 2 bases and J by 8 bases, with 8 bases of the junction left unmatched. Germline lookup yields CDR1 LNHDA and CDR2 SQIVND (reference sequence). The CDR3, as DNA: TGTGCCAGTAGTATATTCGGCAGGGGGGTCGAAAAACTGTTTTTT. Protein sequence: CASSIFGRGVEKLFF.